The 7 T cell receptor beta chains below were found in one sample sequenced in a study of shared clonotypes between healthy human individuals. Assay: immunoSEQ multiplex PCR; the TCRdb copy retains only in-frame clones and omits some. Of about 2,100,000 clones in the sample, under 95% are singletons; the top ten hold 1.5% to 2%. Cells designated naive CD8 were CD45RO-negative and were positively selected for CCR7, with terminally differentiated effector memory CD45RA+ cells excluded. The sample was naive CD8+ T cells from PBMCs. The receptors derive from a man aged 18-30 years in good health. Some clones in this sample may be carry-over from other donors' samples.

V gene TRBV13 combines with J gene TRBJ1-1; D remains ambiguous. Between the trimmed V and J ends, which lost 2 bases and 0 bases, there was a span of 4 bases. The CDR3 length is 13 residues. CDR1 is PRHDT, CDR2 FYEKMQ, per germline (reference sequence). This CDR3 reads CASSLQVNTEAFF. As DNA, the CDR3 is TGTGCCAGCAGCTTACAGGTGAACACTGAAGCTTTCTTT.

The chain couples TRBV7-9 to TRBJ2-2, with D perhaps TRBD2 (5 bases). The CDR3 totals 14 residues. CDR1 and CDR2 from the germline V gene are SEHNR and FQNEAQ (reference sequence). V lost 6 bases, J lost 6 bases, and 14 bases lay in between. The CDR3 DNA sequence: TGTGCCAGCAGTCGGGAAATAGGTCCCGGGGAGCTGTTTTTT. This translates into CASSREIGPGELFF.

The rearrangement joins TRBV7-7 to TRBJ1-1; no definite D call. CDR1 is SSHAT and CDR2 is FNYEAQ in the germline V gene (reference sequence). V was shortened by 2 bases and J by 0 bases, with 4 bases between the two germline ends. CDR3 length equals 13 residues. The CDR3 loop reads CASSLTLNTEAFF. The CDR3 DNA is TGTGCCAGCAGCTTAACCCTGAACACTGAAGCTTTCTTT.

The V and J genes are TRBV6-1 and TRBJ2-3; weak D call: TRBD2 (6 bases). The CDR3 is 15 residues long. Trimming left V 6 bases short and J 7 bases short, with 20 bases between. Germline V CDR1 and CDR2: MNHNS, SASEGT. CDR3 sequence reads: CASRPGLGDQYTQYF. CDR3 in DNA: TGTGCCAGCAGGCCGGGACTCGGAGATCAGTATACGCAGTATTTT.

A note on this clone: Germline is not matched at one junction end, which may reflect a read error. The gene calls are TRBV27 and TRBJ2-1; 11 positions match TRBD2. CDR3 size: 18 residues. Germline CDR1 MNHEY, CDR2 SMNVEV (reference sequence). This CDR3 is CASTLAGGPGGSYNEQFF. The CDR3 nucleotides are TGTGCCAGCACTTTAGCGGGAGGGCCGGGGGGCTCCTACAATGAGCAGTTCTTC.

The chain employs TRBV4-1 and TRBJ1-5; D not resolved. In germline, CDR1 is MGHRA, CDR2 YSYEKL. V was pared by 5 bases and J by 5 bases, with 7 bases between. The CDR3 has 12 residues. CDR3 protein: CASSGPDQPQHF. The CDR3 nucleotides are TGCGCCAGCAGCGGTCCGGATCAGCCCCAGCATTTT.

The rearrangement links TRBV7-9 to TRBJ2-2; 7 bases map to TRBD1. This CDR3 is 12 amino acids long. CDR1 is SEHNR and CDR2 is FQNEAQ in the germline V gene (reference sequence). V lost 8 bases, J lost 7 bases, and 4 bases stayed unmatched. In DNA, the CDR3 is TGTGCCAGCGAGGGGGCTGGCGGGGAGCTGTTTTTT. Protein sequence: CASEGAGGELFF.